The sequence of this T cell receptor beta chain was determined in a study of cytomegalovirus exposure and HLA in healthy donors. PCR primers comprised 60 Vbeta and 13 Jbeta primers. Assay used: immunoSEQ multiplex PCR; TCRdb lists only in-frame clones, some missing. The data contain over 150,000 clones, 82% of them singletons. Study conclusions and caveats: As was reported, the classifier diagnosed cytomegalovirus status with high specificity and sensitivity.

Germline CDR1 MNHEY, CDR2 SVGAGI. CDR3 length: 12 residues. The ends were cut back, 8 bases at V and 15 bases at J, with 17 bases in the middle. To note about this clone: Its antigen is undetermined.

Sequencing was done on a sample of PBMCs. The TCR comes from a woman aged 50 to 60 in good health and CMV-seropositive. The chain joins TRBV6-5 to TRBJ1-6; no clear D gene. The CDR3 spells CASGRQARLLHF. CDR3 bases: TGTGCCAGCGGAAGACAAGCTCGTCTCCTCCACTTT.